One T cell receptor beta chain is described in this entry. This sample is part of a study of response to subunit inactivated influenza vaccine. TCRdb redid the calling of the RT-PCR reads with MiXCR, one entry per CDR3 protein. The top ten hold around 2% of the sample, which has hundreds of thousands of distinct CDR3 sequences, 25% seen once. The starting material was CD4+ T cells sorted from PBMCs, obtained about 5 days after vaccination. This clonotype was sampled from a man over 45 who received an inactivated influenza vaccine.

CDR3 sequence (DNA): TGTGCCAGCTCACCAGGAGCGGGGGCAAACATTCAGTACTTC. It is translated as CASSPGAGANIQYF. V is TRBV18 and J is TRBJ2-4, with TRBD2 matching 8 bases. The CDR3 spans 14 residues. V shed 2 bases, J shed 6 bases, and the junction held 3 bases outside the gene matches. The germline V gene encodes CDR1 KGHSH and CDR2 LQKENI.